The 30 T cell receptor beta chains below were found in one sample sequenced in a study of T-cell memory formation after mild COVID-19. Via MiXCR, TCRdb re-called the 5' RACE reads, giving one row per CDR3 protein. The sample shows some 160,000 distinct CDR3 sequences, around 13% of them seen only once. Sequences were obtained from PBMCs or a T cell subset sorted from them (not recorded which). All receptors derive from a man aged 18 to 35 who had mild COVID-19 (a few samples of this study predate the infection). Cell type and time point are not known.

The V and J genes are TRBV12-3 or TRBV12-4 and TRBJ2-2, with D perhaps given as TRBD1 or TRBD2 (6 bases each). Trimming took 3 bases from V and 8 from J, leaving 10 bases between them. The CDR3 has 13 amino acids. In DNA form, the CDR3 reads TGTGCCAGCAGTTTTCGGGGGCGAGGGGAGCTGTTTTTT. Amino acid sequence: CASSFRGRGELFF.

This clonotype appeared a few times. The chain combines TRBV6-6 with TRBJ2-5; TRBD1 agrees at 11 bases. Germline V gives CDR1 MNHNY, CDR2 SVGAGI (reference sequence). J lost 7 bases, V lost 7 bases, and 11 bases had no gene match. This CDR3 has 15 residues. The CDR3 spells CASTSGTGGHGTQYF. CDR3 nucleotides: TGTGCCAGCACATCCGGGACAGGGGGTCACGGGACCCAGTACTTC.

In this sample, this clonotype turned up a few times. CDR3 in amino acids: CASSLSAGRNTGELFF. The CDR3 nucleotides read TGTGCCAGCAGCTTATCAGCGGGGCGGAACACCGGGGAGCTGTTTTTT. The chain couples TRBV7-2 to TRBJ2-2; 7 bases map to TRBD2. Germline V CDR1 and CDR2: SGHTA, FQGNSA. The CDR3 runs to 16 residues. With V trimmed by 2 bases and J by 1 base, 4 bases remained unmatched.

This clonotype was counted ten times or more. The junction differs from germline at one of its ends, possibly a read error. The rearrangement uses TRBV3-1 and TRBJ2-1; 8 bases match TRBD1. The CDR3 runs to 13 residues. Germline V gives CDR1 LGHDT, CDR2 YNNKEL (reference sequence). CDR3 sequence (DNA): TGTGCCAGCAGCCGAGCAGGGGGCAATGAACAGTTCTTC. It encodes CASSRAGGNEQFF.

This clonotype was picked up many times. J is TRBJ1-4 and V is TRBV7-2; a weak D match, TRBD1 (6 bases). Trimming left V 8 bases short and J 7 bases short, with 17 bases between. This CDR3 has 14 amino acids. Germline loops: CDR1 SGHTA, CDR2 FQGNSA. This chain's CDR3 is CASARGRVAEKLFF. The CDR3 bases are TGTGCCAGCGCAAGGGGGAGGGTGGCTGAAAAACTGTTTTTT.

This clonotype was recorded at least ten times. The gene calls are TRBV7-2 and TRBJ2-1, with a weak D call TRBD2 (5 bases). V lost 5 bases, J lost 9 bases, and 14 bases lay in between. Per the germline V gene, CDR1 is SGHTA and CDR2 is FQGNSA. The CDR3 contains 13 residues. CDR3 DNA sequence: TGTGCCAGCAGCCCTCGGTTAGAGGGTGAGCAGTTCTTC. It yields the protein CASSPRLEGEQFF.

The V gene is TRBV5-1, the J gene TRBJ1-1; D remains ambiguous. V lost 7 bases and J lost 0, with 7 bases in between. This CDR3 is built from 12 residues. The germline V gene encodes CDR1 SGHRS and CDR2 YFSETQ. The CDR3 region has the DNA TGCGCCAGCGGGGAGGTGAACACTGAAGCTTTCTTT. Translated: CASGEVNTEAFF.

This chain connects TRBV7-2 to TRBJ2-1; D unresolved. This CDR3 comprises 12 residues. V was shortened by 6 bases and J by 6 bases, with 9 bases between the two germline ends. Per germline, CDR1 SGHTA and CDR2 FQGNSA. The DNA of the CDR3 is TGTGCCAGCAGGGGCCCGGGCAATGAGCAGTTCTTC. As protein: CASRGPGNEQFF.

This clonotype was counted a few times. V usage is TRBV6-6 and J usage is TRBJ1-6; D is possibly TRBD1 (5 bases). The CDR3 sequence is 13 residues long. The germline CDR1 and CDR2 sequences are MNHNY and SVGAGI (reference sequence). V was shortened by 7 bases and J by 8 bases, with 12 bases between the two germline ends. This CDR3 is CASMYRGDSPLHF. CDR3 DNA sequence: TGTGCCAGCATGTATCGGGGGGATTCACCCCTCCACTTT.

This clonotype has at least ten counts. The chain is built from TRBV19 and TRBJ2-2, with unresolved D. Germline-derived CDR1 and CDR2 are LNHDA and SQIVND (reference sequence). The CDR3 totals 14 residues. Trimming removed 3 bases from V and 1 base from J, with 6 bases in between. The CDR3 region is CASSILWNTGELFF. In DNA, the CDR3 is TGTGCCAGTAGTATTTTGTGGAACACCGGGGAGCTGTTTTTT.

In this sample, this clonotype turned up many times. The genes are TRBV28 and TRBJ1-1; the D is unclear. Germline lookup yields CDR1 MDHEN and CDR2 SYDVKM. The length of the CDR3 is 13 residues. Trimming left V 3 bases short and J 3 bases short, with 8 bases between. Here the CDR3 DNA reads TGTGCCAGCAGTTTGAAACAGTACACTGAAGCTTTCTTT. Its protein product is CASSLKQYTEAFF.

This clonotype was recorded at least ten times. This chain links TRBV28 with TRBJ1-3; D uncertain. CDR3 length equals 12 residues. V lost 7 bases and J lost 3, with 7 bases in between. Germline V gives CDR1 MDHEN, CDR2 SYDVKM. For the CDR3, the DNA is TGTGCCAGCACGAGTTATGGAAACACCATATATTTT. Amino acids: CASTSYGNTIYF. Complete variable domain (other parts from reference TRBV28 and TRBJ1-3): DVKVTQSSRYLVKRTGEKVFLECVQDMDHENMFWYRQDPGLGLRLIYFSYDVKMKEKGDIPEGYSVSREKKERFSLILESASTNQTSMYLCASTSYGNTIYFGEGSWLTVV.

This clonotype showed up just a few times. The CDR3 here is CASSAGTENEKLFF. The CDR3 region has the DNA TGTGCCAGCAGCGCTGGGACAGAGAATGAAAAACTGTTTTTT. The chain joins TRBV12-3 or TRBV12-4 to TRBJ1-4; TRBD1 matches 7 bases. The CDR3 has 14 residues. J lost 5 bases, V lost 6 bases, and 6 bases had no gene match.

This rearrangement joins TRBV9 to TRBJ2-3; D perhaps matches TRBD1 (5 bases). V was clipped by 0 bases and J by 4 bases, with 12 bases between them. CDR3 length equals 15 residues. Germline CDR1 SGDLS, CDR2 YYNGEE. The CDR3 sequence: CASSVDNRMADTQYF. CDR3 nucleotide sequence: TGTGCCAGCAGCGTAGATAACAGGATGGCAGATACGCAGTATTTT.

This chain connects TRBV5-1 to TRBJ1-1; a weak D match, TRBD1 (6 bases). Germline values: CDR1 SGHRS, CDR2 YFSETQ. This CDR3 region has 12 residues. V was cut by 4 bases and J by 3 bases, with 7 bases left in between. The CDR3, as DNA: TGCGCCAGCAGCGAGGGGGACACTGAAGCTTTCTTT. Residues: CASSEGDTEAFF. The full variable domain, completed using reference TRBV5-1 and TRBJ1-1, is KAGVTQTPRYLIKTRGQQVTLSCSPISGHRSVSWYQQTPGQGLQFLFEYFSETQRNKGNFPGRFSGRQFSNSRSEMNVSTLELGDSALYLCASSEGDTEAFFGQGTRLTVV.

This CDR3 is CASSQATGSNEKLFF. DNA of the CDR3: TGTGCCAGCAGCCAAGCGACAGGAAGCAATGAAAAACTGTTTTTT. V usage is TRBV4-2 and J usage is TRBJ1-4, with D possibly being TRBD1 (6 bases). Germline CDR1 is LGHNA and CDR2 is YNFKEQ. Trimming took 1 base from V and 5 from J, leaving 11 bases between them. This CDR3 comprises 15 residues.

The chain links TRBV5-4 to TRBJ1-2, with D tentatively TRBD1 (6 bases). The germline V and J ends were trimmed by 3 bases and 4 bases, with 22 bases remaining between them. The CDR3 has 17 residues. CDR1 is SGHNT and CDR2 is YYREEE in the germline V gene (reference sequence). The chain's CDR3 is CASSSMAGGGTFYGYTF. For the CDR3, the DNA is TGTGCCAGCAGCTCTATGGCCGGGGGCGGGACATTCTATGGCTACACCTTC.

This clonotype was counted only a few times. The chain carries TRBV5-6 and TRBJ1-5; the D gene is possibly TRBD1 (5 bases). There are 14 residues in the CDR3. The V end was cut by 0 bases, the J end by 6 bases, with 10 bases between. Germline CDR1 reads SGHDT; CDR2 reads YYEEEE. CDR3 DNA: TGTGCCAGCAGCTTGGGCAGGGCAGTTCAGCCCCAGCATTTT. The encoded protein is CASSLGRAVQPQHF. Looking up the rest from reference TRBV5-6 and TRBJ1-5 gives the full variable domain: DAGVTQSPTHLIKTRGQQVTLRCSPKSGHDTVSWYQQALGQGPQFIFQYYEEEERQRGNFPDRFSGHQFPNYSSELNVNALLLGDSALYLCASSLGRAVQPQHFGDGTRLSIL.

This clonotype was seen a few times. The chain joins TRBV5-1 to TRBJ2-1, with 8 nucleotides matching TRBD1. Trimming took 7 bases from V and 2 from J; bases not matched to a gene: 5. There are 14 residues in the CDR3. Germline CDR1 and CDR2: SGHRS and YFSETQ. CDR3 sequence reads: CASGQGAAYNEQFF. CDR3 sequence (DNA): TGCGCCAGCGGTCAGGGGGCAGCCTACAATGAGCAGTTCTTC.

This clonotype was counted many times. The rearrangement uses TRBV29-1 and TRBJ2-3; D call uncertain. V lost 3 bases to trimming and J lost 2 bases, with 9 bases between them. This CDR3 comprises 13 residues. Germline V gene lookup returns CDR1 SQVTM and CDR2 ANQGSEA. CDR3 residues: CSVDYSYTDTQYF. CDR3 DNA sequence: TGCAGCGTTGACTACAGCTACACAGATACGCAGTATTTT.

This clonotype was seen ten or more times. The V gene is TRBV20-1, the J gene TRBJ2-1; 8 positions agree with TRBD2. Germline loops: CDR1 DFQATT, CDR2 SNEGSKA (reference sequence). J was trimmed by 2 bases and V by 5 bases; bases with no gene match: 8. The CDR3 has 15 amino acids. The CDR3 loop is CSAQVAGFPYNEQFF. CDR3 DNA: TGCAGTGCTCAAGTAGCGGGGTTCCCCTACAATGAGCAGTTCTTC.

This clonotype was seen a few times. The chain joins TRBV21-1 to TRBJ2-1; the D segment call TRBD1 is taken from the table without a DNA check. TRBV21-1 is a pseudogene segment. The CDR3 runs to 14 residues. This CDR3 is CASSKGELDNEQFF. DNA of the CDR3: TGTGCCAGCAGCAAGGGGGAGTTGGACAATGAGCAGTTCTTC.

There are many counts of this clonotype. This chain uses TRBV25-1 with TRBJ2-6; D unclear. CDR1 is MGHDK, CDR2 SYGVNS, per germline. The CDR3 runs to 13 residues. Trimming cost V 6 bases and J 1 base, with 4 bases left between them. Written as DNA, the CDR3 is TGTGCCAGCAGGGGGTCTGGGGCCAACGTCCTGACTTTC. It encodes CASRGSGANVLTF.

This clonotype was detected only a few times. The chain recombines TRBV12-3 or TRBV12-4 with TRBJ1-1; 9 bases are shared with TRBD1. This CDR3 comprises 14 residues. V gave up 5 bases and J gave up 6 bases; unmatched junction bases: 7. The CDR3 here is CASSRQGEGAEAFF. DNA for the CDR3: TGTGCCAGCAGTAGACAGGGGGAAGGGGCTGAAGCTTTCTTT.

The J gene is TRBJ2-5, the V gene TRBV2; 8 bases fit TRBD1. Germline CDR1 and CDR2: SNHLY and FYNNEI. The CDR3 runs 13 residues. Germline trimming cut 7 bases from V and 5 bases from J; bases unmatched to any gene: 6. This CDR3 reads CASIRTGTETQYF. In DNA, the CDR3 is TGTGCCAGCATTAGGACAGGGACCGAGACCCAGTACTTC.

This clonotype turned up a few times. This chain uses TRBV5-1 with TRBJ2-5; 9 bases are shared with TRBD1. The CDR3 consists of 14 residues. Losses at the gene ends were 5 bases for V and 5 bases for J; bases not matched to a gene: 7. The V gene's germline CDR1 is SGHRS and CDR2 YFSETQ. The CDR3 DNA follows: TGCGCCAGCAGACAGGGGACAGGGACCGAGACCCAGTACTTC. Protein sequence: CASRQGTGTETQYF.

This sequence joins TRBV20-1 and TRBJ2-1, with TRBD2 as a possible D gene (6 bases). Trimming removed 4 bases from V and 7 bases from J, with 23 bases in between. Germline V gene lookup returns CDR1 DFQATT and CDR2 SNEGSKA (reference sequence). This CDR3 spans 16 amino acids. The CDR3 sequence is CSATSRARGAGNEQFF. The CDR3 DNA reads TGCAGTGCTACTAGTAGAGCTCGAGGGGCGGGGAATGAGCAGTTCTTC.

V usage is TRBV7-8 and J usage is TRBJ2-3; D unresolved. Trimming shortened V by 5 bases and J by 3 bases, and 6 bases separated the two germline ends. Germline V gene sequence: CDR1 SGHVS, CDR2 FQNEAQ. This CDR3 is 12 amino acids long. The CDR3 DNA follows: TGTGCCAGCAGCCACCATACAGATACGCAGTATTTT. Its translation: CASSHHTDTQYF.

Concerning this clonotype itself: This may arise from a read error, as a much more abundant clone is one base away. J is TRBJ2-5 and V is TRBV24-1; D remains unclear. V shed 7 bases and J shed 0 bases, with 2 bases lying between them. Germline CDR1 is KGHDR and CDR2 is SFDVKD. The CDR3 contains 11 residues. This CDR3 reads CATSYQETQYF. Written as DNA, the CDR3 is TGTGCCACCAGCTACCAAGAGACCCAGTACTTC.

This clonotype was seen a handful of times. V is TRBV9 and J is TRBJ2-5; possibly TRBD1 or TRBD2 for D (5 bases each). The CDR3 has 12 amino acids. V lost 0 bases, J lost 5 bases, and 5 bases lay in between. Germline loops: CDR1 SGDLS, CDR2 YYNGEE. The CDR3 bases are TGTGCCAGCAGCGTAGGGGGGGAGACCCAGTACTTC. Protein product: CASSVGGETQYF.